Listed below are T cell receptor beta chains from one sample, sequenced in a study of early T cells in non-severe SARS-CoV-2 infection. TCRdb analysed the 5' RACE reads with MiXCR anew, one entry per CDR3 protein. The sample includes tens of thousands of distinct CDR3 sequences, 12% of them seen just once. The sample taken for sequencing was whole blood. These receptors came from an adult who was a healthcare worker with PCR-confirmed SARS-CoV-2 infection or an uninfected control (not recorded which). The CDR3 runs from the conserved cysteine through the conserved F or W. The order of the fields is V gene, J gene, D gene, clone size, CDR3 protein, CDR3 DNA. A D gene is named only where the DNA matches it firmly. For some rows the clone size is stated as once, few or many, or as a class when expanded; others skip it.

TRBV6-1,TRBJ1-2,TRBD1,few,CASSELSRDRAYGYTF,TGTGCCAGCAGTGAGTTGTCTAGGGACAGGGCCTATGGCTACACCTTC
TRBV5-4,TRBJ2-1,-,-,CASSLLGTNNEQFF,TGTGCCAGCAGCTTGCTCGGTACCAACAATGAGCAGTTCTTC
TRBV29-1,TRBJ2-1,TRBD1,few,CSLWGQGNYNEQFF,TGCAGCTTATGGGGACAGGGGAACTACAATGAGCAGTTCTTC
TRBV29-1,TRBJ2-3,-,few,CSVDMGSGTDTQYF,TGCAGCGTTGATATGGGGAGCGGCACAGATACGCAGTATTTT
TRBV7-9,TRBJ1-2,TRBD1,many,CASSILSTGRVGYTF,TGTGCCAGCAGCATTCTTTCGACAGGGCGCGTTGGCTACACCTTC
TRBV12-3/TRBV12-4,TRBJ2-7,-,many,CASAPGGSYEQYF,TGTGCCAGCGCCCCTGGCGGGTCCTACGAGCAGTACTTC
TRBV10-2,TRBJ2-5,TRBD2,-,CASKNQGVGGGETQYF,TGCGCCAGCAAGAACCAGGGTGTCGGGGGAGGGGAGACCCAGTACTTC
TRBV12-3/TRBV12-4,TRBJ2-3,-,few,CASTPQAFFTDTQYF,TGTGCCAGCACTCCACAGGCGTTCTTCACAGATACGCAGTATTTT
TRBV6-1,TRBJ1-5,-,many,CASSEFLTRNNQPQHF,TGTGCCAGCAGTGAATTCTTAACTAGAAACAATCAGCCCCAGCATTTT
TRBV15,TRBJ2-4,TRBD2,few,CATSRETGGDGKNIQYF,TGTGCCACCAGCAGAGAAACGGGAGGGGATGGCAAAAACATTCAGTACTTC
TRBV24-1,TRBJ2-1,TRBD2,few,CATSGELAGIDNEQFF,TGTGCCACCAGTGGTGAACTAGCGGGTATAGACAATGAGCAGTTCTTC
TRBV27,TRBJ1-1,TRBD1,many,CASSLSGQGGEAFF,TGTGCCAGCAGTTTATCGGGACAGGGCGGAGAAGCTTTCTTT
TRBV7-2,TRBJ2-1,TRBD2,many,CASSAGTSGGAKLYNEQFF,TGTGCCAGCAGCGCCGGGACTAGCGGGGGGGCAAAACTCTACAATGAGCAGTTCTTC
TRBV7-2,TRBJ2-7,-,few,CASSRPTPGIEQYF,TGTGCCAGCAGCCGTCCGACCCCTGGGATCGAGCAGTACTTC
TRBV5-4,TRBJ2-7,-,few,CASSLVPGDFPGSYEQYF,TGTGCCAGCAGCTTGGTACCGGGAGACTTCCCGGGCTCCTACGAGCAGTACTTC
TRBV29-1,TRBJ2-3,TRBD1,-,CSVERAGGDTKYF,TGCAGCGTTGAAAGGGCAGGGGGTGATACGAAGTATTTT
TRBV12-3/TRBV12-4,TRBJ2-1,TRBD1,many,CASSTQQGNEQFF,TGTGCCAGCAGTACCCAACAGGGGAATGAGCAGTTCTTC
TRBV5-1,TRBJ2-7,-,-,CASSLEATRPYEQYF,TGCGCCAGCAGCTTGGAGGCCACACGGCCCTACGAGCAGTACTTC
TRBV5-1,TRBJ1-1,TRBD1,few,CASSLGQGREAFF,TGCGCCAGCAGCTTGGGACAGGGGCGGGAAGCTTTCTTT
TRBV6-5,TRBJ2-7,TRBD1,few,CASSGDRGSYEQYF,TGTGCCAGCAGCGGGGACAGGGGGTCCTACGAGCAGTACTTC
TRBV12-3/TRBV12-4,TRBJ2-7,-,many,CASSLRGDEQYF,TGTGCCAGCAGTTTGAGGGGAGACGAGCAGTACTTC
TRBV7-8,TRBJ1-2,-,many,CASSLGGYGYTF,TGTGCCAGCAGCTTAGGGGGCTATGGCTACACCTTC
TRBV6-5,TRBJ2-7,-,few,CASSPTPGRLQNSYEQYF,TGTGCCAGCAGCCCTACGCCGGGACGCCTCCAGAACTCCTACGAGCAGTACTTC
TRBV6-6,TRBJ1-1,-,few,CASSFRGRNTEAFF,TGTGCCAGCAGTTTTAGGGGGAGGAACACTGAAGCTTTCTTT
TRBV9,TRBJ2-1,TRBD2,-,CASSAGTSGGWSSYNEQFF,TGTGCCAGCAGCGCTGGGACTAGCGGGGGGTGGAGCTCCTACAATGAGCAGTTCTTC
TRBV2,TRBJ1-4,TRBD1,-,CASKEAGTVKKLFF,TGTGCCAGCAAGGAAGCCGGGACAGTTAAAAAACTGTTTTTT
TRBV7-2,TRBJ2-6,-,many,CASRQGSGANVLTF,TGTGCCAGCCGTCAAGGATCTGGGGCCAACGTCCTGACTTTC
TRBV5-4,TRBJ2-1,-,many,CASSPPNPGVGEQFF,TGTGCCAGCAGCCCCCCGAACCCCGGGGTTGGTGAGCAGTTCTTC
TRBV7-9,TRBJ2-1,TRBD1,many,CASSGTGRDEQFF,TGTGCCAGCAGCGGGACAGGGCGGGATGAGCAGTTCTTC
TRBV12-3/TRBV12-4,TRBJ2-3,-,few,CASSLEGPVIGDTQYF,TGTGCCAGCAGCCTAGAGGGGCCGGTGATAGGGGATACGCAGTATTTT
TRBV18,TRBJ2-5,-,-,CASSPGGVTQYF,TGTGCCAGCTCACCGGGCGGGGTGACCCAGTACTTC
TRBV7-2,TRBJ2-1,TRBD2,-,CASSVTSGSNEQFF,TGTGCCAGCAGCGTAACTAGCGGGTCTAATGAGCAGTTCTTC
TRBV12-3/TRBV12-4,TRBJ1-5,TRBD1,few,CASRTGTGGSNQPQHF,TGTGCCAGCAGAACCGGGACAGGGGGCTCCAATCAGCCCCAGCATTTT
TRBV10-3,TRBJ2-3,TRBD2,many,CATTGGIVTDTQYF,TGTGCCACCACGGGGGGGATCGTGACAGATACGCAGTATTTT
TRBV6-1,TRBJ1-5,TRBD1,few,CASSETGYGNQPQHF,TGTGCCAGCAGTGAGACAGGGTATGGGAATCAGCCCCAGCATTTT
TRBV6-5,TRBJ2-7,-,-,CASSPRGRGTYEQYF,TGTGCCAGCAGTCCGAGGGGGCGCGGGACCTACGAGCAGTACTTC
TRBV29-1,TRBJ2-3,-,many,CSVVPWRSSTDTQYF,TGCAGCGTTGTACCTTGGCGGAGCAGCACAGATACGCAGTATTTT
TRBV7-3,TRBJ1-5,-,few,CASSLKGDQPQHF,TGTGCCAGCAGCCTGAAGGGTGATCAGCCCCAGCATTTT
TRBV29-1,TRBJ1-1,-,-,CSVARRMDTEAFF,TGCAGCGTTGCAAGGAGGATGGATACTGAAGCTTTCTTT
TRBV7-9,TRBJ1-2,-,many,CASSLGGSGYGYTF,TGTGCCAGCAGCTTAGGAGGGTCCGGCTATGGCTACACCTTC
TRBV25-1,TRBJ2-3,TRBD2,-,CASSEPGTSGIEVTDTQYF,TGTGCCAGCAGTGAGCCCGGGACTAGCGGGATAGAGGTGACAGATACGCAGTATTTT
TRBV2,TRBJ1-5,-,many,CASSGGQGLYQPQHF,TGTGCCAGCAGTGGGGGGCAGGGGTTATATCAGCCCCAGCATTTT
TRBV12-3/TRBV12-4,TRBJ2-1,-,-,CASSAAPEQFF,TGTGCCAGCAGTGCCGCTCCGGAGCAGTTCTTC
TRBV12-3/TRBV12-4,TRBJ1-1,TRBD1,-,CASRPTGGATEAFF,TGTGCCAGCAGGCCCACAGGGGGGGCCACTGAAGCTTTCTTT
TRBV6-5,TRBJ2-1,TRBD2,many,CASSYERGREQFF,TGTGCCAGCAGTTATGAGCGGGGGCGTGAGCAGTTCTTC
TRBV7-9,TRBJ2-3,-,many,CASSLVASSGTQYF,TGTGCCAGCAGCTTAGTGGCTAGCTCGGGAACGCAGTATTTT
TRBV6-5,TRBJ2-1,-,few,CAVRRGTSAQFF,TGTGCCGTCCGAAGGGGGACTTCGGCGCAGTTCTTC
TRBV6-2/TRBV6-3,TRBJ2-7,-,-,CASREGGSGYEQYF,TGTGCCAGCAGGGAAGGCGGTTCCGGGTACGAGCAGTACTTC
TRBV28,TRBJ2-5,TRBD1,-,CASSNRQGPQETQYF,TGTGCCAGCAGTAATAGACAGGGACCTCAAGAGACCCAGTACTTC
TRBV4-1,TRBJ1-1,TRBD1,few,CASSLRDRGFTAEAFF,TGCGCCAGCAGCCTCCGGGACAGGGGATTTACGGCTGAAGCTTTCTTT